This TCR beta chain was observed in a study of PD-L1 blockade in urothelial cancer. Study-level information: Beginning in about 2014, patients received atezolizumab, given as 1,200 mg intravenously every 3 weeks.

Time point given: peripheral blood 6 weeks after treatment start. Urothelial carcinoma affected the patients, and it was locally advanced or metastatic. Assay used: immunoSEQ multiplex PCR; TCRdb lists only in-frame clones, some missing. The profile shows about 29,000 clones, less than 90% of them singletons. J lost 9 bases, V lost 7 bases, and 9 bases had no gene match. This CDR3 contains 13 residues. CDR1 and CDR2 (germline): MDHEN, SYDVKM. This sequence originates from a man aged 65 to 85 with urothelial cancer. This chain connects TRBV28 to TRBJ1-5; 7 positions agree with TRBD1. Sequenced here: PBMCs, sampled around atezolizumab (anti-PD-L1) treatment. The DNA for the CDR3 is TGTGCCAGCAAGGAGGGACAGTCCTTGCCCCAGCATTTT. Amino acids: CASKEGQSLPQHF.